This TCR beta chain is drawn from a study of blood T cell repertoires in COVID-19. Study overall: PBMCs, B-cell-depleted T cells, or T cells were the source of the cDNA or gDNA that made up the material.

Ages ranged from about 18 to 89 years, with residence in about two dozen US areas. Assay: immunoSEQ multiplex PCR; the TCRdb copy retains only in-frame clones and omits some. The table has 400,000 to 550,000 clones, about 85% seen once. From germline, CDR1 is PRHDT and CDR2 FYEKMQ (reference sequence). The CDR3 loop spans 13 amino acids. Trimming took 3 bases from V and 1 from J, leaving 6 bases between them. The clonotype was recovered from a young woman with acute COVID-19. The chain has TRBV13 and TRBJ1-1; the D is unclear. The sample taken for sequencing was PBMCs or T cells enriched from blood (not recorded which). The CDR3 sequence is CASSFPGNTEAFF. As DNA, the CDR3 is TGTGCCAGCAGCTTCCCAGGGAACACTGAAGCTTTCTTT. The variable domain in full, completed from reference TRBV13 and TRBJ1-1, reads AAGVIQSPRHLIKEKRETATLKCYPIPRHDTVYWYQQGPGQDPQFLISFYEKMQSDKGSIPDRFSAQQFSDYHSELNMSSLELGDSALYFCASSFPGNTEAFFGQGTRLTVV.